This T cell receptor (beta chain) was recorded in a study of shared clonotypes between healthy human individuals. V lost 4 bases to trimming and J lost 6 bases; unmatched junction nucleotides: 11. CDR1 is SGDLS and CDR2 is YYNGEE in the germline V gene. The CDR3 is 16 amino acids. Profiled with immunoSEQ multiplex PCR; TCRdb holds only in-frame clones, not every one. The table has 2 million to 2.5 million clones, approximately 93% seen once. The V and J genes are TRBV9 and TRBJ2-2; TRBD2 matches at 8 bases. This TCR was recovered from a man younger than 35 in good health. Some clones in this sample may be carry-over from other donors' samples. The sequenced sample consisted of naive CD4+ T cells from PBMCs. Described subset: CD45RA+ positively selected. DNA for the CDR3: TGTGCCAGCAGCTCTCCGGGACTAGTCTATCCCGGGGAGCTGTTTTTT. Encoded protein: CASSSPGLVYPGELFF.